The rows below give T cell receptor beta chains drawn from one sample of a study of blood T cell repertoires in COVID-19. Libraries were prepared by immunoSEQ multiplex PCR; TCRdb keeps only in-frame clonotypes and omits some of them. The data hold hundreds of thousands of clones, with more than 75% observed a single time. Sequencing was done on a sample of PBMCs or T cells enriched from blood (not recorded which). These receptors all stem from a woman in her twenties or thirties who had recovered from COVID-19. Both conserved end residues are part of each CDR3. Size is stated for part of the rows, as once, few or many counts, or as a class when the clone is expanded.

J gene | clone size | V gene | CDR3 protein
TRBJ1-6 | once | TRBV5-1 | CASSLGAGGGDSPLHF
TRBJ2-7 | . | TRBV20-1 | CSASTSGAYEQYF
TRBJ1-5 | many | TRBV19 | CASSHGSGGRNQPQHF
TRBJ2-7 | . | TRBV5-4 | CASSPGQDSYEQYF
TRBJ2-2 | . | TRBV11-1 | CASSLGPDTGELFF
TRBJ1-2 | . | TRBV30 | CAWSGTGAYGYTF
TRBJ2-7 | . | TRBV9 | CASSVDYGDKGEQYF
TRBJ1-2 | . | TRBV19 | CASSIDRYRTGYGYTF
TRBJ2-7 | . | TRBV5-4 | CASSLGGTDFYEQYF
TRBJ2-1 | . | TRBV9 | CASSGLGLAAYNEQFF
TRBJ2-7 | . | TRBV14 | CASKSGAGGYEQYF
TRBJ1-1 | . | TRBV2 | CASCDRGRLAFF
TRBJ2-2 | few | TRBV7-6 | CASRGTSGGTGELFF
TRBJ2-2 | . | TRBV6-5 | CASSYSMGTGELFF
TRBJ1-1 | . | TRBV9 | CASSVAGVDTEAFF
TRBJ1-2 | . | TRBV6-2/TRBV6-3 | CASSYRYRGYFGYTF
TRBJ1-1 | . | TRBV2 | CATRRDSGATEAFF
TRBJ2-2 | few | TRBV2 | CASQEGSNTGELFF
TRBJ1-3 | . | TRBV10-1 | CASSERTGAGNTIYF
TRBJ1-1 | once | TRBV2 | CATSRSMNTEAFF
TRBJ1-1 | . | TRBV20-1 | CSAYRDEAFF
TRBJ1-5 | . | TRBV2 | CASSGLDRVPAGRQPQHF
TRBJ2-3 | . | TRBV7-9 | CASSPAGTSGTDTQYF
TRBJ2-1 | once | TRBV6-4 | CASRSRGAGYDYNEQFF
TRBJ1-2 | . | TRBV19 | CASSRDSADYGYTF
TRBJ2-7 | . | TRBV27 | CASSTRARYEQYF
TRBJ1-3 | . | TRBV18 | CASSPIRQGVNTIYF
TRBJ1-1 | . | TRBV12-3/TRBV12-4 | CASSLRQGGEAFF
TRBJ1-2 | . | TRBV28 | CASSPLGGAYGYTF
TRBJ1-1 | . | TRBV27 | CASSPRAYGSTEAFF
TRBJ1-5 | . | TRBV2 | CASWTGLRNQPQHF
TRBJ1-1 | . | TRBV7-2 | CASSSHDQALEAFF
TRBJ1-4 | . | TRBV7-9 | CASSLGATNEKLFF
TRBJ1-6 | . | TRBV5-1 | CASRDLADSPLHF
TRBJ2-5 | . | TRBV19 | CASSISPPGGGKETQYF
TRBJ2-5 | . | TRBV10-1 | CASSETRGTSQETQYF
TRBJ1-3 | . | TRBV18 | CASTLLRTDSGNTIYF
TRBJ2-5 | . | TRBV30 | CAWRKNGGETQYF
TRBJ2-5 | . | TRBV11-3 | CASSLREAETQYF
TRBJ1-1 | once | TRBV2 | CASSLLQGDALKAFF
TRBJ2-7 | . | TRBV20-1 | CSASQQGAGSPQYF
TRBJ2-2 | . | TRBV5-4 | CASSPRSRASGVTGELFF
TRBJ2-3 | . | TRBV24-1 | CATSQRADTQYF
TRBJ2-2 | . | TRBV23-1 | CASSRRRQGDVNTGELFF
TRBJ2-5 | . | TRBV19 | CASSRSGGETQYF
TRBJ2-4 | . | TRBV13 | CASSTWTGENIQYF
TRBJ2-2 | . | TRBV18 | CASSPLEQGTGELFF
TRBJ1-1 | . | TRBV19 | CASRATGGLGNTEAFF
TRBJ1-1 | . | TRBV7-9 | CASSQGTGRLMNTEAFF
TRBJ2-2 | . | TRBV12-3/TRBV12-4 | CASTRGNTGELFF